The 29 T cell receptor beta chains below come from one sample, sequenced in a study of T cells expressing NK-cell markers. TCRdb re-called the 5' RACE reads and shows each CDR3 protein once, DNA omitted. The sample has hundreds of thousands of distinct CDR3 sequences, and its top ten clones hold roughly 5.2%. The sequencing sample was made of blood T cells: a sorted CD56 or NKG2C T cell subset, CD4+ or CD8+ T cells, or bulk PBMC T cells (not recorded which). All receptors derive from a man between 18 and 69 years old in good health.

The J gene is TRBJ2-1, the V gene TRBV12-3 or TRBV12-4; TCRdb's D gene call, TRBD1, goes unchecked for lack of DNA. The CDR3 is 16 residues long. The CDR3 sequence is CASSLAHSTAYNEQFF.

The gene calls are TRBV30 and TRBJ2-3; TCRdb indicates TRBD1, and absent DNA this call remains unverified. The V gene's germline CDR1 is GTSNPN and CDR2 SVGIG (reference sequence). The CDR3 runs 16 residues. CDR3: CAWSAFRDRVTDTQYF.

The chain couples TRBV18 to TRBJ2-1. Germline V gene data show CDR1 as KGHSH and CDR2 as LQKENI. This CDR3 is 15 amino acids long. The CDR3 sequence is CASSPFKSGVNEQFF.

This rearrangement joins TRBV12-3 or TRBV12-4 to TRBJ2-1; TCRdb returns TRBD2, unconfirmable since there is no DNA. This CDR3 is built from 15 residues. CDR3 loop: CASSLGATFFNEQFF.

The CDR3 reads CASSSYRQRYSTDTQYF. V usage is TRBV7-8 and J usage is TRBJ2-3; no DNA is available, so the TRBD1 call from TCRdb remains unchecked. CDR3 size: 17 residues. The germline V gene has CDR1 SGHVS and CDR2 FQNEAQ.

V and J are TRBV28 and TRBJ2-1; the D gene TCRdb calls, TRBD2, cannot be checked with no DNA. This CDR3 has 16 amino acids. The germline gives CDR1 MDHEN, CDR2 SYDVKM. CDR3 region: CASSRTRILREGEQFF.

This sequence joins TRBV27 and TRBJ2-7; the TRBD1 assignment by TCRdb is unverifiable without DNA. CDR1 and CDR2 from the germline V gene are MNHEY and SMNVEV (reference sequence). CDR3 size: 16 residues. CDR3 sequence: CASSRAGTFAVYEQYF.

This chain joins TRBV12-3 or TRBV12-4 and TRBJ2-7; lacking DNA, the TRBD1 call made by TCRdb goes unchecked. The CDR3 runs 14 residues. This CDR3 reads CASSFRTQADEQYF.

This sequence joins TRBV5-5 and TRBJ2-1; TCRdb's D call, TRBD1, is unchecked because there is no DNA. This CDR3 contains 15 residues. Germline V gives CDR1 SGHKS, CDR2 YYEKEE (reference sequence). CDR3 residues: CASSLVPVSYNEQFF.

The chain employs TRBV3-1 and TRBJ1-4; the TCRdb D gene call, TRBD1, has no DNA to confirm it. The germline CDR1 and CDR2 sequences are LGHDT and YNNKEL (reference sequence). This CDR3 is 16 amino acids long. CDR3 sequence: CASENHGTGVLEKLFF.

V and J are TRBV6-1 and TRBJ1-5; the D gene TCRdb calls, TRBD1, cannot be checked with no DNA. Germline V gene sequence: CDR1 MNHNS, CDR2 SASEGT. The CDR3 sequence is 14 residues long. The CDR3 protein is CASSGTGRNQPQHF.

The rearrangement links TRBV6-1 to TRBJ1-1; TCRdb indicates TRBD1, and absent DNA this call remains unverified. CDR1 and CDR2 from the germline V gene are MNHNS and SASEGT. The CDR3 is made up of 16 amino acids. CDR3: CASSEAWTGPYTEAFF.

The chain couples TRBV12-3 or TRBV12-4 to TRBJ1-1; TCRdb picks TRBD1, but there is no DNA to check that call. There are 16 residues in the CDR3. The CDR3 here is CASSPGTGMGYTEAFF.

The genes are TRBV6-5 and TRBJ2-3; TCRdb reports TRBD2, a call that lacks DNA to check it against. The CDR3 has 17 residues. Germline assignment: CDR1 MNHEY and CDR2 SVGAGI. CDR3 amino acids: CASSYIFRGLSTDTQYF.

This sequence joins TRBV9 and TRBJ2-3; TCRdb names TRBD1, which stays unverified in the absence of DNA. Germline V gives CDR1 SGDLS, CDR2 YYNGEE. The CDR3 has 12 residues. Here the CDR3 reads CASGGTTDTQYF.

This sequence joins TRBV5-1 and TRBJ1-6; TCRdb selects TRBD1, and the lack of DNA leaves this call unchecked. The CDR3 has 14 residues. Per germline, CDR1 SGHRS and CDR2 YFSETQ. CDR3 residues: CASSPGHPNSPLHF.

The J gene is TRBJ2-1, the V gene TRBV24-1. CDR1 is KGHDR, CDR2 SFDVKD, per germline. The CDR3 consists of 15 residues. CDR3 region: CATSVSGFSYNEQFF.

The chain combines TRBV12-3 or TRBV12-4 with TRBJ2-5; TCRdb names TRBD1, which stays unverified in the absence of DNA. The CDR3 extends over 16 amino acids. This CDR3 reads CASSSPRRGAKETQYF.

The chain employs TRBV19 and TRBJ2-1; TCRdb proposes TRBD2, but this gene call is untestable without DNA. There are 14 residues in the CDR3. Germline loops: CDR1 LNHDA, CDR2 SQIVND (reference sequence). The CDR3 sequence is CASSIRGEGNEQFF.

The rearrangement links TRBV4-1 to TRBJ2-5. From germline, CDR1 is MGHRA and CDR2 YSYEKL. CDR3 length: 14 amino acids. The CDR3 region is CASSQVSKQETQYF.

This chain connects TRBV30 to TRBJ1-2; TCRdb's assignment of TRBD1 cannot be checked, as there is no DNA. Per germline, CDR1 GTSNPN and CDR2 SVGIG (reference sequence). This CDR3 has 13 amino acids. The CDR3 region is CAWSDYQGQGYTF.

This sequence joins TRBV27 and TRBJ1-4. This CDR3 is 12 amino acids long. CDR1 and CDR2 (germline): MNHEY, SMNVEV (reference sequence). The CDR3 here is CASALWGEKLFF.

J is TRBJ2-3 and V is TRBV19; TCRdb calls TRBD1, which cannot be checked without DNA. The CDR3 contains 14 residues. From germline, CDR1 is LNHDA and CDR2 SQIVND (reference sequence). The CDR3 protein is CASSIRGKGDTQYF.

The chain recombines TRBV6-2 or TRBV6-3 with TRBJ1-5; there is no DNA to check the TCRdb D call of TRBD1. Germline V lookup: CDR1 MNHEY, CDR2 SVGEGT. This CDR3 is built from 13 residues. Here the CDR3 reads CASSYTGSQPQHF.

This sequence joins TRBV12-3 or TRBV12-4 and TRBJ2-2; TCRdb's D call, TRBD1, is unchecked because there is no DNA. CDR3 length: 15 amino acids. This CDR3 is CASRLAGALTGELFF.

The J gene is TRBJ2-1, the V gene TRBV6-5; the TCRdb call, TRBD2, lacks DNA for checking. CDR1 and CDR2 from the germline V gene are MNHEY and SVGAGI. This CDR3 contains 17 residues. The CDR3 loop is CASSYSGVAGVYNEQFF.

J is TRBJ1-1 and V is TRBV20-1; no DNA is available, so the TRBD1 call from TCRdb remains unchecked. The CDR3 is 21 residues long. Per germline, CDR1 DFQATT and CDR2 SNEGSKA (reference sequence). CDR3 protein: CSAQDGGSQHSPRSWNTEAFF.

This chain joins TRBV7-2 and TRBJ1-1. This CDR3 is built from 18 residues. The germline V gene encodes CDR1 SGHTA and CDR2 FQGNSA. This CDR3 is CASSLRGGGWEMNTEAFF.

This chain connects TRBV5-1 to TRBJ1-1; the TRBD1 assignment by TCRdb is unverifiable without DNA. This CDR3 spans 17 amino acids. Germline CDR1 and CDR2: SGHRS and YFSETQ. CDR3 in amino acids: CASSLGPPWIMNTEAFF.